The clone carrying this T cell receptor (beta chain) was detected only a few times. The data stem from a study of CD8+CD57+ T cells in acquired aplastic anemia. Template material for TCR beta VDJ and CDR3 profiling consisted of genomic DNA. Via MiXCR, TCRdb re-called the reads, giving one row per CDR3 protein. This sample yields 150,000 to 200,000 distinct CDR3 sequences, of which 40% to 60% are seen a single time; about 31% belongs to the top ten. Trimming removed 2 bases from V and 15 bases from J, with 5 bases in between. The CDR3 sequence is 10 residues long. Looked up from germline, CDR1 is SNHLY and CDR2 is FYNNEI. Patients who underwent sequencing had shown CD8+CD57+ cell expansion by flow cytometry. In all patients, the disease was severe acquired aplastic anemia.

The genes are TRBV2 and TRBJ1-6; D is unclear. The sequenced sample consisted of sorted CD4+, CD8+, or CD8+CD57+ T cells (not recorded which) from PBMCs. This sequence was found in a human donor with aplastic anemia. The CDR3 sequence is CASSERDLHF. Written as DNA, the CDR3 is TGTGCCAGCAGTGAAAGGGACCTCCACTTT.